The 21 T cell receptor beta chains below come from one sample, sequenced in a study of control samples from healthy donors and cancer patients. Clones were sequenced by immunoSEQ multiplex PCR, and TCRdb holds only the in-frame ones, with some missing. The sample holds tens of thousands of clones, about 88% seen once. Sequencing was performed on blood. These receptors were taken from a woman in her seventies in good health.

The DNA for the CDR3 is TGCGCCAGCAGTGGACAGTCCGACAATCAGCCCCAGCATTTT. This translates into CASSGQSDNQPQHF. The chain carries TRBV10-2 and TRBJ1-5, with D maybe TRBD1 (5 bases). V lost 4 bases to trimming and J lost 3 bases, with 10 bases between them. From germline, CDR1 is WSHSY and CDR2 SAAADI. The CDR3 totals 14 residues.

The V gene is TRBV30, the J gene TRBJ1-4; tentative D call: TRBD1 (5 bases). V was pared by 0 bases and J by 3 bases, with 14 bases between. The CDR3 consists of 16 residues. Germline V gene sequence: CDR1 GTSNPN, CDR2 SVGIG (reference sequence). The CDR3 DNA reads as TGTGCCTGGAGTGTATCCCTGGGCAGGGCTAATGAAAAACTGTTTTTT. It yields the protein CAWSVSLGRANEKLFF.

The CDR3 DNA sequence: TGTGCCAGCAGCTTAGGTCTCGTGGGAGGGAGCTACGAGCAGTACTTC. Translated, it gives CASSLGLVGGSYEQYF. The genes are TRBV7-6 and TRBJ2-7, with TRBD2 matching 7 bases. The germline CDR1 and CDR2 sequences are SGHVS and FNYEAQ. The V segment lost 1 base and the J segment 3 bases; nucleotides outside the gene matches: 9. The CDR3 consists of 16 residues.

In nucleotides, the CDR3 is TGTGCCAGCAGTACAGGGTCTCGCAATCAGCCCCAGCATTTT. Amino acid sequence: CASSTGSRNQPQHF. The chain combines TRBV5-6 with TRBJ1-5, with TRBD1 as a possible D gene (6 bases). The V gene's germline CDR1 is SGHDT and CDR2 YYEEEE. CDR3 length equals 14 residues. Deletions cut 5 bases from V and 2 bases from J, with 11 bases between.

The rearrangement links TRBV5-1 to TRBJ1-1; TRBD1 agrees at 7 bases. Trimming removed 0 bases from V and 1 base from J; junction bases left unmatched: 6. This CDR3 is 16 amino acids long. CDR1 and CDR2 from the germline V gene are SGHRS and YFSETQ. In nucleotides, the CDR3 is TGCGCCAGCAGCTTGGAACCGGGACAGCAGAACACTGAAGCTTTCTTT. Residues: CASSLEPGQQNTEAFF.

The genes are TRBV5-4 and TRBJ1-1; TRBD1 is a possible D gene (6 bases). Germline V CDR1 and CDR2: SGHNT, YYREEE (reference sequence). Trimming left V 2 bases short and J 1 base short, with 12 bases between. The CDR3 is 15 amino acids. The CDR3 region is CASSFQDRSNTEAFF. Written as DNA, the CDR3 is TGTGCCAGCAGCTTTCAGGACAGATCGAACACTGAAGCTTTCTTT.

The chain has TRBV4-3 and TRBJ2-1, with 7 bases fitting TRBD2. With 1 base clipped from V and 6 bases from J, the junction kept 15 bases outside the gene matches. This CDR3 is built from 18 residues. Germline values: CDR1 LGHNA, CDR2 YSLEER. The DNA of the CDR3 is TGCGCCAGCAGCCAAGCCCCCTCCGCGGCGGGAGCAGGCAATGAGCAGTTCTTC. Translated: CASSQAPSAAGAGNEQFF.

The rearrangement links TRBV7-9 to TRBJ1-3; possibly TRBD1 for D (6 bases). The germline gives CDR1 SEHNR, CDR2 FQNEAQ (reference sequence). CDR3 length: 17 amino acids. Between the trimmed V and J ends, which lost 2 bases and 5 bases, there was a span of 19 bases. The CDR3 reads CASSLTLAGARRNTIYF. The CDR3 DNA reads TGTGCCAGCAGCTTAACTTTGGCGGGGGCACGGAGAAACACCATATATTTT.

The V and J genes are TRBV19 and TRBJ1-2; D possibly corresponds to TRBD1 (5 bases). V lost 7 bases to trimming and J lost 3 bases, with 12 bases between them. The CDR3 is 13 residues long. Germline values: CDR1 LNHDA, CDR2 SQIVND (reference sequence). The CDR3 loop reads CASTGPPYYGYTF. The CDR3 nucleotides are TGTGCCAGTACAGGGCCGCCCTACTATGGCTACACCTTC.

V is TRBV9 and J is TRBJ2-2; D is ambiguous. The CDR3 sequence is 12 residues long. Trimming shortened V by 0 bases and J by 7 bases, and 4 bases separated the two germline ends. Germline CDR1 is SGDLS and CDR2 is YYNGEE. CDR3 sequence (DNA): TGTGCCAGCAGCGTAGAGGGCGGGGAGCTGTTTTTT. Residues: CASSVEGGELFF.

V gene TRBV29-1 combines with J gene TRBJ2-7; D call uncertain. Trimming took 7 bases from V and 6 from J, leaving 25 bases between them. The CDR3 totals 15 residues. Germline V gives CDR1 SQVTM, CDR2 ANQGSEA. The DNA of the CDR3 is TGCAGCGCTACCTTCCCCGGGCACTCTCTCGGCGAGCAGTACTTC. Its translation is CSATFPGHSLGEQYF.

This clone was seen only once. J is TRBJ2-6 and V is TRBV9, with D possibly being TRBD1 or TRBD2 (7 bases each). The CDR3 covers 19 residues. Per germline, CDR1 SGDLS and CDR2 YYNGEE. Between the trimmed V and J ends, which lost 4 bases and 3 bases, there was a span of 23 bases. CDR3 nucleotide sequence: TGTGCCAGCAGCTCCTCCAGGGGGGAGGGGAGATATGGGGCCAACGTCCTGACTTTC. It specifies CASSSSRGEGRYGANVLTF.

This chain connects TRBV5-6 to TRBJ1-1, with D possibly TRBD1 on 5 matching bases. The length of the CDR3 is 12 residues. Trimming cost V 3 bases and J 6 bases, with 9 bases left between them. Per the germline V gene, CDR1 is SGHDT and CDR2 is YYEEEE. The CDR3 loop is CASSWGTAEAFF. In nucleotides, the CDR3 is TGTGCCAGCAGCTGGGGGACTGCTGAAGCTTTCTTT. Full variable domain (missing parts from reference TRBV5-6 and TRBJ1-1): DAGVTQSPTHLIKTRGQQVTLRCSPKSGHDTVSWYQQALGQGPQFIFQYYEEEERQRGNFPDRFSGHQFPNYSSELNVNALLLGDSALYLCASSWGTAEAFFGQGTRLTVV.

The genes are TRBV10-2 and TRBJ2-1; weak D call: TRBD1 (6 bases). This CDR3 spans 13 amino acids. Trimming removed 10 bases from V and 6 bases from J, with 16 bases in between. Germline values: CDR1 WSHSY, CDR2 SAAADI. The CDR3 loop is CATAQGHRNEQFF. In DNA, the CDR3 is TGCGCCACCGCCCAGGGACACCGCAATGAGCAGTTCTTC.

This chain connects TRBV9 to TRBJ1-2; the D is unclear. CDR3 length equals 12 residues. The germline V gene has CDR1 SGDLS and CDR2 YYNGEE. Trimming took 3 bases from V and 2 from J, leaving 5 bases between them. CDR3 protein: CASSGGNYGYTF. The CDR3 DNA follows: TGTGCCAGCAGCGGTGGGAACTATGGCTACACCTTC.

The CDR3 spells CASSQDRGAGSPLHF. In DNA form, the CDR3 reads TGCGCCAGCAGCCAAGATCGGGGGGCTGGATCACCCCTCCACTTT. V gene TRBV4-3 combines with J gene TRBJ1-6; a possible D gene is TRBD1 (6 bases). Germline CDR1 LGHNA, CDR2 YSLEER. V lost 0 bases to trimming and J lost 10 bases, with 13 bases between them. The CDR3 runs 15 residues.

The V call is TRBV2, the J call TRBJ1-5; no clear D. The V gene lost 5 bases and the J gene lost 5 bases, with 16 bases spanning the gap. The CDR3 length is 15 residues. Germline CDR1 and CDR2: SNHLY and FYNNEI. For the CDR3, the DNA is TGTGCCAGCAGTAGCTCAGCGGGCGGTTATCAGCCCCAGCATTTT. Its translation is CASSSSAGGYQPQHF.

The V gene is TRBV27, the J gene TRBJ2-5; tentative D call: TRBD2 (5 bases). V dropped 3 bases and J dropped 3 bases, with 14 bases sitting between them. This CDR3 is 15 amino acids long. Germline V lookup: CDR1 MNHEY, CDR2 SMNVEV (reference sequence). The CDR3 here is CASSFGGQWKETQYF. CDR3 coding DNA: TGTGCCAGCAGTTTTGGCGGGCAGTGGAAAGAGACCCAGTACTTC.

The chain carries TRBV19 and TRBJ2-7; D is perhaps TRBD1 (5 bases). Germline V gene lookup returns CDR1 LNHDA and CDR2 SQIVND (reference sequence). The CDR3 is made up of 13 amino acids. V dropped 5 bases and J dropped 4 bases, with 12 bases sitting between them. The DNA for the CDR3 is TGTGCCAGTAGTTTGACAGCACCATACGAGCAGTACTTC. It is translated as CASSLTAPYEQYF.

The CDR3: CASTKGFPNTGELFF. CDR3 DNA: TGTGCCAGTACAAAAGGTTTCCCGAACACCGGGGAGCTGTTTTTT. The chain employs TRBV7-9 and TRBJ2-2; no clear D. Germline V gene lookup returns CDR1 SEHNR and CDR2 FQNEAQ (reference sequence). This CDR3 comprises 15 residues. Trimming removed 9 bases from V and 0 bases from J, with 14 bases in between.

The CDR3 nucleotides read TGTGCCAGTAGTCCAGGACGGGACTATGGCTACACCTTC. The encoded protein is CASSPGRDYGYTF. The chain carries TRBV19 and TRBJ1-2, with D uncertain. Trimming left V 5 bases short and J 3 bases short, with 10 bases between. Germline assignment: CDR1 LNHDA and CDR2 SQIVND (reference sequence). CDR3 size: 13 residues.